This T cell receptor (beta chain) stems from a study of T cell changes during pregnancy in multiple sclerosis. The method was immunoSEQ multiplex PCR; TCRdb's version includes in-frame clones alone and lacks a portion of them. The table includes approximately 100,000 clones, more than 90% detected once. V lost 6 bases to trimming and J lost 5 bases, with 14 bases between them. Germline assignment: CDR1 KGHSH and CDR2 LQKENI. The CDR3 consists of 14 residues. This clonotype was sampled from a female donor with multiple sclerosis, enrolled in a pregnancy study. The input for sequencing was peripheral blood, taken in the second trimester of pregnancy. The V and J genes are TRBV18 and TRBJ2-1, with a weak D call TRBD2 (6 bases). Written as DNA, the CDR3 is TGTGCCAGCTCTCTCAACGGACTAAACAATGAGCAGTTCTTC. Translated, it gives CASSLNGLNNEQFF.